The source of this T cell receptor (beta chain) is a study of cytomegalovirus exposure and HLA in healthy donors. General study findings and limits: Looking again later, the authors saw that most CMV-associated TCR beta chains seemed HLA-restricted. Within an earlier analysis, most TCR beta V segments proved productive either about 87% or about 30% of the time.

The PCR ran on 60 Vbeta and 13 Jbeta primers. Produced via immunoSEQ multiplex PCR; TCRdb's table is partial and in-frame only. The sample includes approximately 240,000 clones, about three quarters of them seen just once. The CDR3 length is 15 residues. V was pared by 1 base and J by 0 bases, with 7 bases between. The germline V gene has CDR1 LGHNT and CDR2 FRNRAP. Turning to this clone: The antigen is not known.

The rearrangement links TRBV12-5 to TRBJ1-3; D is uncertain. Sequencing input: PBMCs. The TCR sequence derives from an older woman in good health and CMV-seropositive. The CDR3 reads CASGLDSSSGNTIYF. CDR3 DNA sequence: TGTGCTAGTGGTTTGGACAGTAGCTCTGGAAACACCATATATTTT.